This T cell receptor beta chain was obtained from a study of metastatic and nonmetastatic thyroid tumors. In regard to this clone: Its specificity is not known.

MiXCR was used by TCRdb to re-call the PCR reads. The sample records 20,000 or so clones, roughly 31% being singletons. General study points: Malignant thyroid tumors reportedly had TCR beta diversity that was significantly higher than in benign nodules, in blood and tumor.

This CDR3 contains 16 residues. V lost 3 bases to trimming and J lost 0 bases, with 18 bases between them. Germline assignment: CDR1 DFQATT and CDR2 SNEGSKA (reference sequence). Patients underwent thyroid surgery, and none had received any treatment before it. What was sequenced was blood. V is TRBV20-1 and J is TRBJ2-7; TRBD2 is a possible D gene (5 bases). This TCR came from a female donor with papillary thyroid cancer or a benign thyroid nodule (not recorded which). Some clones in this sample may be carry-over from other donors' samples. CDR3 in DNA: TGCAGTGCTAGGGCGAGGGTCAATGGGATCTCCTACGAGCAGTACTTC. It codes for CSARARVNGISYEQYF.